This T cell receptor beta chain was observed in a study of radiotherapy plus CTLA-4 blockade in lung cancer. The V and J ends lost 0 bases and 1 base respectively, with 9 bases between them. The germline CDR1 and CDR2 sequences are KGHSY and FQNENV. The CDR3 runs to 15 residues. Clones were sequenced by immunoSEQ multiplex PCR, and TCRdb holds only the in-frame ones, with some missing. The table shows around 130,000 clones, with around 89% occurring only once. The chain joins TRBV16 to TRBJ1-1, with D perhaps TRBD1 (5 bases). This receptor was taken from a human donor with non-small cell lung cancer that progressed on radiotherapy plus ipilimumab. The sequencing used peripheral blood, collected from a patient treated with radiotherapy plus ipilimumab. This CDR3 is CASSQSSRANTEAFF. In DNA, the CDR3 is TGTGCCAGCAGCCAATCGTCCAGGGCGAACACTGAAGCTTTCTTT. Complete variable domain (other parts from reference TRBV16 and TRBJ1-1): GEEVAQTPKHLVRGEGQKAKLYCAPIKGHSYVFWYQQVLKNEFKFLISFQNENVFDETGMPKERFSAKCLPNSPCSLEIQATKLEDSAVYFCASSQSSRANTEAFFGQGTRLTVV.